The 18 T cell receptor beta chains reported below all come from one sample, sequenced in a study of T cell responses to AZD1222 COVID-19 vaccine. Data came from immunoSEQ multiplex PCR; TCRdb stores just in-frame clones and leaves some out. Of about 100,000 clones in the sample, around 87% are singletons; the top ten hold approximately 3.3%. Sequences were derived from peripheral blood, sampled on day 0 of AZD1222 vaccination. The receptors come from an adult in good health.

Of note for this clone: At the DNA level, this CDR3 is encoded by other sequences in the same sample as well. V gene TRBV5-1 combines with J gene TRBJ2-7; D unresolved. This CDR3 has 12 amino acids. V was shortened by 2 bases and J by 7 bases, with 10 bases between the two germline ends. Germline CDR1 SGHRS, CDR2 YFSETQ. In DNA form, the CDR3 reads TGCGCCAGCAGCTTAACCCTTGGGGAGCAGTACTTC. Residues: CASSLTLGEQYF.

V and J are TRBV19 and TRBJ2-2, with D possibly TRBD1 on 5 matching bases. The V and J ends lost 4 bases and 2 bases respectively, with 11 bases between them. The CDR3 length is 15 residues. Germline values: CDR1 LNHDA, CDR2 SQIVND (reference sequence). The CDR3 DNA sequence: TGTGCCAGTAGTAGTAGCAGGGTCAACACCGGGGAGCTGTTTTTT. Translation: CASSSSRVNTGELFF.

The CDR3 region is CASSEYRTGDNNEQFF. Written as DNA, the CDR3 is TGTGCCAGCAGTGAATACCGGACAGGGGACAACAATGAGCAGTTCTTC. V gene TRBV25-1 combines with J gene TRBJ2-1; 9 bases are shared with TRBD1. Germline V gene lookup returns CDR1 MGHDK and CDR2 SYGVNS. The ends lost 0 bases at V and 5 bases at J; junction bases unmatched: 5. The CDR3 runs 16 residues.

The genes are TRBV6-5 and TRBJ1-6; D might be TRBD1 (6 bases). V was cut by 0 bases and J by 7 bases, with 13 bases left in between. CDR1 is MNHEY, CDR2 SVGAGI, per germline. The CDR3 sequence is 16 residues long. CDR3 coding DNA: TGTGCCAGCAGTTACTCGCCGGGGGGGCGCAATTCACCCCTCCACTTT. Amino acids: CASSYSPGGRNSPLHF.

This clone has just a few counts. This chain connects TRBV5-6 to TRBJ1-1; D is undetermined. Germline values: CDR1 SGHDT, CDR2 YYEEEE. The CDR3 consists of 18 residues. V was pared by 0 bases and J by 4 bases, with 22 bases between. CDR3 loop: CASSLVGYGPKGVTEAFF. The CDR3 DNA sequence: TGTGCCAGCAGCTTGGTCGGGTATGGTCCAAAGGGAGTCACTGAAGCTTTCTTT.

V usage is TRBV5-5 and J usage is TRBJ1-1; D is ambiguous. The CDR3 spans 13 residues. Germline CDR1 is SGHKS and CDR2 is YYEKEE (reference sequence). Trimming pared 1 base from V and 1 base from J, leaving 5 bases between. CDR3 amino acids: CASSLWRNTEAFF. The CDR3 DNA follows: TGTGCCAGCAGCTTGTGGAGGAACACTGAAGCTTTCTTT.

V is TRBV6-5 and J is TRBJ2-3; D assignment may be TRBD1 or TRBD2 (6 bases each). Germline V gives CDR1 MNHEY, CDR2 SVGAGI. V lost 7 bases and J lost 6, with 17 bases in between. The CDR3 spans 14 residues. Here the CDR3 DNA reads TGTGCCAGCAAGCGACGGGGGCTGCTGGATACGCAGTATTTT. Translation gives CASKRRGLLDTQYF.

The chain employs TRBV7-2 and TRBJ2-7; D is unresolved. In germline, CDR1 is SGHTA, CDR2 FQGNSA. Trimming cost V 1 base and J 3 bases, with 10 bases left between them. The CDR3 runs to 14 residues. CDR3 coding DNA: TGTGCCAGCAGCTTAGATCCAGCGAACTACGAGCAGTACTTC. This sequence encodes CASSLDPANYEQYF.

Turning to this clone: Germline and junction disagree at one end, which may indicate a read error. This chain uses TRBV6-2 or TRBV6-3 with TRBJ2-1; TRBD2 is a possible D gene (6 bases). The CDR3 has 16 residues. The V gene's germline CDR1 is MNHEY and CDR2 SVGEGT. CDR3: CASSYAVRSQQQSGVF. CDR3 sequence (DNA): TGTGCCAGCAGTTACGCCGTCCGATCCCAACAGCAATCGGGAGTCTTC.

The rearrangement joins TRBV7-2 to TRBJ1-2, with 8 bases lining up with TRBD1. Trimming took 5 bases from V and 7 from J; bases not matched to a gene: 15. CDR1 and CDR2 from the germline V gene are SGHTA and FQGNSA. The CDR3 has 16 amino acids. DNA of the CDR3: TGTGCCAGCAGCGAAGACTCCGGACAGGGCGTGATTGGCTACACCTTC. Encoded protein: CASSEDSGQGVIGYTF.

The genes are TRBV6-5 and TRBJ1-3; D might be TRBD1 (6 bases). V dropped 4 bases and J dropped 0 bases, with 10 bases sitting between them. Germline CDR1 reads MNHEY; CDR2 reads SVGAGI. The CDR3 extends over 15 amino acids. The CDR3 region has the DNA TGTGCCAGCAGTTCAGGACAGCACTCTGGAAACACCATATATTTT. It is translated as CASSSGQHSGNTIYF.

The chain recombines TRBV4-1 with TRBJ1-4; possibly TRBD1 for D (5 bases). The CDR3 loop spans 16 amino acids. The V gene's germline CDR1 is MGHRA and CDR2 YSYEKL. The V and J ends lost 1 base and 7 bases respectively, with 16 bases between them. CDR3 loop: CASSQASTGVGEKLFF. In DNA form, the CDR3 reads TGCGCCAGCAGCCAAGCTTCCACGGGGGTCGGTGAAAAACTGTTTTTT.

The chain employs TRBV4-2 and TRBJ2-3; 7 nucleotides agree with TRBD2. The CDR3 runs 16 residues. Germline V gene data show CDR1 as LGHNA and CDR2 as YNFKEQ. V trimming: 5 bases; J trimming: 0 bases; junction bases outside the gene matches: 8. The chain's CDR3 is CASSSRPRESTDTQYF. The CDR3 nucleotides are TGTGCCAGCAGCTCCCGGCCGCGGGAGAGCACAGATACGCAGTATTTT.

This chain links TRBV6-2 or TRBV6-3 with TRBJ1-1, with D unclear. With 2 bases removed from V and 2 bases from J, the gap between germline ends came to 9 bases. The length of the CDR3 is 14 residues. The germline CDR1 and CDR2 sequences are MNHEY and SVGEGT. CDR3 nucleotides: TGTGCCAGCAGTTACGGCAGGCCTAACACTGAAGCTTTCTTT. The encoded protein is CASSYGRPNTEAFF.

The V gene is TRBV28, the J gene TRBJ1-1; no firm D call. Germline V lookup: CDR1 MDHEN, CDR2 SYDVKM. The CDR3 length is 13 residues. V lost 8 bases to trimming and J lost 6 bases, with 16 bases between them. The CDR3 nucleotides read TGTGCCAGCGGACGGGCTACTCCCGCTGAAGCTTTCTTT. Translating gives CASGRATPAEAFF.

The chain is built from TRBV19 and TRBJ2-3; a weak D match, TRBD2 (5 bases). V dropped 2 bases and J dropped 2 bases, with 14 bases sitting between them. The CDR3 extends over 16 amino acids. Germline V CDR1 and CDR2: LNHDA, SQIVND (reference sequence). CDR3 coding DNA: TGTGCCAGTAGTATATCGGGGAGTCAGTTCACAGATACGCAGTATTTT. It translates to CASSISGSQFTDTQYF.

The rearrangement joins TRBV25-1 to TRBJ2-7; D is undetermined. This CDR3 comprises 14 residues. CDR1 and CDR2 (germline): MGHDK, SYGVNS. V lost 5 bases and J lost 0, with 11 bases in between. The CDR3 DNA reads TGTGCCAGCAGTCCGAGGACCACCTCCTACGAGCAGTACTTC. This codes for CASSPRTTSYEQYF.

Points on this clone: This same CDR3 is encoded by further DNA sequences in the sample. V gene TRBV24-1 combines with J gene TRBJ1-5, with 8 bases matching TRBD1. V was pared by 9 bases and J by 5 bases, with 5 bases of the junction left unmatched. The germline V gene encodes CDR1 KGHDR and CDR2 SFDVKD. The CDR3 is 13 residues long. As DNA, the CDR3 is TGTGCCACCTCTGACAGGGGAGATCAGCCCCAGCATTTT. Translation gives CATSDRGDQPQHF.